This TCR beta chain comes out of a study of neoadjuvant anti-PD-1 for oral cavity cancer. In the study overall: Patients without progression received a fourth nivolumab dose around day 43, then surgical resection on days 50-56. General study points: Treg/Th17 ratio rose with pretreatment blood and fell with post-treatment tumor TCRbeta clonality. PBMC Gini-index clonality exceeded responders' in non-responders post-nivolumab.

The repertoire was sequenced with immunoSEQ multiplex PCR; TCRdb's copy has only in-frame clones and lacks some. Here the sample spans about 15,000 clones, less than 80% being singletons. Concerning this clone itself: Its antigen is unknown.

Source: PBMCs, taken before nivolumab (anti-PD-1) treatment. The clonotype was recovered from a person between 40 and 85 years old with oral cavity squamous cell carcinoma.

CDR3 loop: CASSLDGQGNTEAFF. The CDR3 DNA follows: TGCGCCAGCAGCTTGGATGGACAGGGGAACACTGAAGCTTTCTTT. The genes are TRBV5-1 and TRBJ1-1; 8 positions match TRBD1. The CDR3 extends over 15 amino acids. Per germline, CDR1 SGHRS and CDR2 YFSETQ. The ends lost 0 bases at V and 1 base at J; junction bases unmatched: 2.